This entry describes one T cell receptor (beta chain). The antigen is not known. Trimming pared 2 bases from V and 2 bases from J, leaving 2 bases between. This CDR3 contains 12 residues. Germline CDR1 and CDR2: ENHRY and SYGVKD. This sample was included in a study of T cells in localized non-small cell lung cancer. Study observations and caveats: Tumor samples were not multi-region, leaving intratumor heterogeneity unexcluded. Adjacent lung had a median roughly 58 of the 100 largest tumor clones. Elevated blood T cell density was associated with longer overall survival. Maximal T cell clonality occurred in uninvolved adjacent lung, with tumor ranking below it.

Method: immunoSEQ multiplex PCR; TCRdb's copy keeps in-frame clones and lacks some. The profile shows tens of thousands of clones, around 94% of them singletons. The V gene is TRBV10-3, the J gene TRBJ2-3; D is uncertain. The material sequenced was peripheral blood, taken before any cancer treatment. The origin of this receptor is a female donor over 55 with stage I lung adenocarcinoma. In DNA, the CDR3 is TGTGCCATCAGTGAGCCCACAGATACGCAGTATTTT. This codes for CAISEPTDTQYF.